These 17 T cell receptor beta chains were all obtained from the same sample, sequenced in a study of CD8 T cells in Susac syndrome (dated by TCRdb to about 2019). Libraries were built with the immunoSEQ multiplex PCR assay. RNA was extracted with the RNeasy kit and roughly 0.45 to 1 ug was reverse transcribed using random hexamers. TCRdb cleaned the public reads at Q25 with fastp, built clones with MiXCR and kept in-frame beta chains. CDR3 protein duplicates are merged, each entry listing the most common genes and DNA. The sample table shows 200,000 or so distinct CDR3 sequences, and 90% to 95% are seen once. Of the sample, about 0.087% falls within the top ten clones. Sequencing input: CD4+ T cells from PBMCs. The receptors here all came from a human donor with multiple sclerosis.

The CDR3 DNA follows: TGTGCCAGTAGTACACTAGCATACAATGAGCAGTTCTTC. Protein: CASSTLAYNEQFF. The rearrangement links TRBV19 to TRBJ2-1, with D possibly matching TRBD2 (6 bases). The CDR3 totals 13 residues. Trimming removed 4 bases from V and 4 bases from J, with 8 bases in between. CDR1 is LNHDA and CDR2 is SQIVND in the germline V gene (reference sequence).

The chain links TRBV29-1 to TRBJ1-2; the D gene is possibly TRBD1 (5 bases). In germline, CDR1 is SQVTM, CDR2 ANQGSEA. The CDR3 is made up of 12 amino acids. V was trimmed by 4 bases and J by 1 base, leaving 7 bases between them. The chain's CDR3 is CSVGGVNYGYTF. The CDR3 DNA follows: TGCAGCGTTGGGGGGGTTAACTATGGCTACACCTTC.

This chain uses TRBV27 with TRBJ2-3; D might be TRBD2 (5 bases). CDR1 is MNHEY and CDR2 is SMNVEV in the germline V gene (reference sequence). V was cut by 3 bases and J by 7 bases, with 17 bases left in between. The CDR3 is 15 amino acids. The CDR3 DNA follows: TGTGCCAGCAGTTTTCGGGGTCACAGCGATCATACGCAGTATTTT. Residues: CASSFRGHSDHTQYF.

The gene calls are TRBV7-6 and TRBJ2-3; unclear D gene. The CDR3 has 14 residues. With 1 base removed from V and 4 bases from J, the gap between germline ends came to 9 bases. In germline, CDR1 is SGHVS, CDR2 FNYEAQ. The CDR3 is CASSLGARADTQYF. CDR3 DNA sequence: TGTGCCAGCAGCTTAGGGGCCCGTGCAGATACGCAGTATTTT.

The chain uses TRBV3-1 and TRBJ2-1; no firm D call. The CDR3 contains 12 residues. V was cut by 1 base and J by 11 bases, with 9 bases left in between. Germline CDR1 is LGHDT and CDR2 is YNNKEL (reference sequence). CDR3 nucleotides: TGTGCCAGCAGCCAAGTCCGGCACAAGCAGTTCTTC. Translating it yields CASSQVRHKQFF.

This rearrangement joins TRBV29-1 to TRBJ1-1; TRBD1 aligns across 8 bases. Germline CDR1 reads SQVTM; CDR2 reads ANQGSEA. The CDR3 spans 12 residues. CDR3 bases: TGCACATCTACAGGGGGAGGAACTGAAGCTTTCTTT. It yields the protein CTSTGGGTEAFF.

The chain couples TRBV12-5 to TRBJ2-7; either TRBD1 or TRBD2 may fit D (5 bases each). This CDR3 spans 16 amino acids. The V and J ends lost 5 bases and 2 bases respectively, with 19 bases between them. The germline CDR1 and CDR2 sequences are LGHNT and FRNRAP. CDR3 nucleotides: TGTGCTAGTGGTAGAATCCGGGACGGAACTCCCTACGAGCAGTACTTC. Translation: CASGRIRDGTPYEQYF.

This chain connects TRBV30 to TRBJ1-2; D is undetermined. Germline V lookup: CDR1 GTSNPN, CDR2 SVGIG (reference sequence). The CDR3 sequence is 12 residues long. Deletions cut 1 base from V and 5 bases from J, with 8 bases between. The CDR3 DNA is TGTGCCTGGAGTGATCCCAGTTATGGCTACACCTTC. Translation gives CAWSDPSYGYTF.

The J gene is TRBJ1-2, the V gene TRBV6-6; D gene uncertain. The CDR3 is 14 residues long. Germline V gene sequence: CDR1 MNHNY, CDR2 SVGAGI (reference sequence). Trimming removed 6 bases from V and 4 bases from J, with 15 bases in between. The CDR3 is CASRTALGGYGYTF. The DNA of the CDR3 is TGTGCCAGCAGAACCGCCCTGGGAGGCTATGGCTACACCTTC.

CDR3 sequence (DNA): TGTGCCAGCAAACAGGACCTCTACGAGCAGTACTTC. Its translation is CASKQDLYEQYF. The chain couples TRBV2 to TRBJ2-7, with a possible D match to TRBD1 (5 bases). Germline V gene sequence: CDR1 SNHLY, CDR2 FYNNEI. This CDR3 region has 12 residues. The V end was cut by 7 bases, the J end by 3 bases, with 10 bases between.

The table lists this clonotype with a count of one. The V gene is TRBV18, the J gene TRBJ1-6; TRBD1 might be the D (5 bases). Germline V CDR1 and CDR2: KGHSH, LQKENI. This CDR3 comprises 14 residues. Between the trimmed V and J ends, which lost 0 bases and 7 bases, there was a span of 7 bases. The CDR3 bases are TGTGCCAGCTCACCACCGGGGCGAAATTCACCCCTCCACTTT. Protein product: CASSPPGRNSPLHF.

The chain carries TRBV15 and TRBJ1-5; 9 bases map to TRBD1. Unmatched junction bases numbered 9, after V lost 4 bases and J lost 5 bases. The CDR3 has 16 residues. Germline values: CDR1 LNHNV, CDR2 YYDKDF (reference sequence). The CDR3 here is CATSTEPGQGYQPQHF. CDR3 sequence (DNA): TGTGCCACCAGCACCGAACCGGGACAGGGTTATCAGCCCCAGCATTTT.

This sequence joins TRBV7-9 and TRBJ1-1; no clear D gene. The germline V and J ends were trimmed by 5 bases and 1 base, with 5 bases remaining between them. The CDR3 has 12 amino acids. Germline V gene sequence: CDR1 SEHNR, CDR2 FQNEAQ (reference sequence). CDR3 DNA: TGTGCCAGCAGCAGGGAGAACACTGAAGCTTTCTTT. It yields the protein CASSRENTEAFF.

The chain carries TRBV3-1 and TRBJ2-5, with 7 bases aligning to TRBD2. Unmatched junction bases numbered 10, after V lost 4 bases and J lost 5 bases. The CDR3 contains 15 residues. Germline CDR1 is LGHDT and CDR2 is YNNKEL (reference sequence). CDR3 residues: CASSLGTTYGETQYF. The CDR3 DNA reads TGTGCCAGCAGCCTTGGGACTACCTATGGGGAGACCCAGTACTTC.

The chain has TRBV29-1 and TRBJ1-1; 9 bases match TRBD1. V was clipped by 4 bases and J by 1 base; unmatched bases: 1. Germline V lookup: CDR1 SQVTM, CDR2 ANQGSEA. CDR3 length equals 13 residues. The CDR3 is CSVGQGGNTEAFF. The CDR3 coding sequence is TGCAGCGTTGGACAGGGGGGGAACACTGAAGCTTTCTTT.

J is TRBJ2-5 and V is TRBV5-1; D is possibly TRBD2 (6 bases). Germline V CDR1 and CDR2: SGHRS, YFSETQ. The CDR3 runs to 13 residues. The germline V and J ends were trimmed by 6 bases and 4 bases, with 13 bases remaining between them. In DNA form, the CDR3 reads TGCGCCAGCACCTCTGGAGGGCCAGAGACCCAGTACTTC. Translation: CASTSGGPETQYF.

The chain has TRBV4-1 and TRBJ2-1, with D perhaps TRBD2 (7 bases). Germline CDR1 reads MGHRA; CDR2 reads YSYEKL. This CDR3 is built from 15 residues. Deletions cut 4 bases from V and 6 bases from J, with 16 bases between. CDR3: CASSPIPRGANEQFF. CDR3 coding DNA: TGCGCCAGCAGCCCCATACCCCGGGGGGCCAATGAGCAGTTCTTC.